The present T cell receptor beta chain was sequenced within a study of cytomegalovirus exposure and HLA in healthy donors. For the study at large: The study's early data release held about 85 million unique TCRs from HLA-typed donors.

About this clone: The target antigen is unknown.

J gave up 9 bases and V 6 bases, and 7 bases lay outside the gene matches. Germline CDR1 SGHRS, CDR2 YFSETQ. The CDR3 length is 14 residues. PCR involved 60 Vbeta and 13 Jbeta primers. In the original analysis: A follow-up analysis tallied around 80 million unique TCR beta chains, roughly 10 million shared. The data were produced by immunoSEQ multiplex PCR, yet TCRdb's version contains in-frame clones alone and is incomplete. V, J and clone size derive from that table, while D and trimming were established from the DNA sequence. The sample shows about 120,000 clones, approximately 80% of them seen only once. Study results and caveats: A link between a missense DCLRE1C variant and TCR beta V- and J-gene trimming emerged from a later analysis.

The chain employs TRBV5-1 and TRBJ2-1; TRBD1 agrees at 12 bases. This TCR derives from a man aged 40-55 years in good health and CMV-seropositive. Sequenced: PBMCs. CDR3 protein: CASKRGTGGTEQFF. The CDR3 nucleotides are TGCGCCAGCAAGAGAGGGACAGGGGGCACTGAGCAGTTCTTC.